This TCR beta chain stems from a study of Ad26.COV2.S vaccination and SARS-CoV-2 variants. There are a few counts of this clone. Trimming removed 1 base at V and 0 bases at J, with 13 bases between. Germline assignment: CDR1 WSHSY and CDR2 SAAADI. This CDR3 has 16 amino acids. Profiled with immunoSEQ multiplex PCR; TCRdb holds only in-frame clones, not every one. The sample consists of around 100,000 clones, 80% of them appearing once. The TCR originated in a human donor who had recovered from COVID-19. The chain carries TRBV10-2 and TRBJ2-7, with D perhaps assigned TRBD1 or TRBD2 (5 bases each). Sequencing used peripheral blood, obtained after recovery from COVID-19. This chain's CDR3 is CASSEFTGLYSYEQYF. For the CDR3, the DNA is TGCGCCAGCAGTGAGTTTACGGGGCTATACTCCTACGAGCAGTACTTC.